A single sample gave rise to the 12 T cell receptor beta chains below, sequenced in a study of spatial heterogeneity in lung cancer. Time point meaning: sample taken at primary tumor resection. TCRdb passed the 5' RACE reads through MiXCR, listing each CDR3 protein once. Among about 100,000 distinct CDR3 sequences, 4% to 4.5% were seen once, and the ten largest hold approximately 22%. These receptors lack a known antigen. General observations from the study: The study found that expanded intratumoral alpha and beta TCR counts tracked tumor mutation counts.

The source material was lung tumor tissue, sampled at surgery. The receptors stem from a male donor with early-stage non-small cell lung cancer.

The table lists this clonotype with many counts. The rearrangement uses TRBV3-1 and TRBJ1-1; TRBD1 is a possible D gene (6 bases). CDR1 is LGHDT and CDR2 is YNNKEL in the germline V gene (reference sequence). The length of the CDR3 is 15 residues. V was pared by 0 bases and J by 4 bases, with 12 bases between. For the CDR3, the DNA is TGTGCCAGCAGCCAAGAAGGGGGGGGCTTCACTGAAGCTTTCTTT. Amino acids: CASSQEGGGFTEAFF. The full variable domain, completed using reference TRBV3-1 and TRBJ1-1, is DTAVSQTPKYLVTQMGNDKSIKCEQNLGHDTMYWYKQDSKKFLKIMFSYNNKELIINETVPNRFSPKSPDKAHLNLHINSLELGDSAVYFCASSQEGGGFTEAFFGQGTRLTVV.

This clonotype came up many times. The CDR3: CAWSVGTVNTEAFF. CDR3 DNA sequence: TGTGCCTGGAGTGTAGGGACAGTGAACACTGAAGCTTTCTTT. This chain joins TRBV30 and TRBJ1-1; 7 positions match TRBD1. Trimming took 0 bases from V and 0 from J; bases not matched to a gene: 1. This CDR3 is 14 amino acids long. CDR1 GTSNPN and CDR2 SVGIG come from the germline V gene (reference sequence).

This clonotype has a handful of counts. The chain uses TRBV20-1 and TRBJ2-7, with 9 positions matching TRBD1. V shed 6 bases and J 2 bases; nucleotides not matched to a gene: 5. This CDR3 comprises 13 residues. Germline V gene sequence: CDR1 DFQATT, CDR2 SNEGSKA (reference sequence). The CDR3 nucleotides read TGCAGTGCCGAGGGGGACAGGGCCTACGAGCAGTACTTC. It codes for CSAEGDRAYEQYF.

This clonotype was observed at least ten times. V is TRBV12-3 or TRBV12-4 and J is TRBJ1-3; D ambiguous. The CDR3 spans 14 residues. V dropped 5 bases and J dropped 2 bases, with 10 bases sitting between them. The DNA of the CDR3 is TGTGCCAGCAGTCCCCTAGTGCCTGGAAACACCATATATTTT. Its translation: CASSPLVPGNTIYF.

Ten or more counts support this clonotype. The chain is built from TRBV5-1 and TRBJ1-6; D remains ambiguous. V lost 0 bases, J lost 9 bases, and 13 bases lay in between. Germline V lookup: CDR1 SGHRS, CDR2 YFSETQ. CDR3 length: 15 amino acids. Here the CDR3 reads CASSLDGSDGSPLHF. The CDR3 DNA follows: TGCGCCAGCAGCTTGGATGGAAGCGATGGTTCACCCCTCCACTTT.

This clonotype was found many times. The chain carries TRBV12-3 or TRBV12-4 and TRBJ2-1, with TRBD2 identical over 9 bases. V was clipped by 4 bases and J by 0 bases; unmatched bases: 10. The CDR3 contains 18 residues. The CDR3 coding sequence is TGTGCCAGCAGTTCCGGACGGGGACTAGCAGGCTCCTACAATGAGCAGTTCTTC. Its translation: CASSSGRGLAGSYNEQFF.

This clonotype was found many times. The chain is built from TRBV7-7 and TRBJ2-2; 12 nucleotides match TRBD1. The CDR3 runs 16 residues. The V segment lost 4 bases and the J segment 4 bases; nucleotides outside the gene matches: 4. Germline CDR1 and CDR2: SSHAT and FNYEAQ (reference sequence). The chain's CDR3 is CASSSGTGGVTGELFF. The CDR3 coding sequence is TGTGCCAGCAGCTCCGGGACAGGGGGCGTCACCGGGGAGCTGTTTTTT.

This clonotype has at least ten counts. The chain is built from TRBV5-4 and TRBJ2-1; 11 positions agree with TRBD2. In germline, CDR1 is SGHNT, CDR2 YYREEE (reference sequence). Unmatched junction bases numbered 3, after V lost 0 bases and J lost 1 base. The CDR3 runs 17 residues. The CDR3 region is CASSLVSGRGSYNEQFF. DNA for the CDR3: TGTGCCAGCAGCTTGGTTAGCGGGAGGGGTTCCTACAATGAGCAGTTCTTC.

This clonotype was detected many times. J is TRBJ1-1 and V is TRBV14; tentative D call: TRBD1 (5 bases). The CDR3 loop spans 15 amino acids. Germline V CDR1 and CDR2: SGHDN, FVKESK. Deletions cut 6 bases from V and 2 bases from J, with 16 bases between. The CDR3 DNA follows: TGTGCCAGCAGTCAACTGGTAGGGGCCAACACTGAAGCTTTCTTT. It specifies CASSQLVGANTEAFF. The full variable domain, completed using reference TRBV14 and TRBJ1-1, is EAGVTQFPSHSVIEKGQTVTLRCDPISGHDNLYWYRRVMGKEIKFLLHFVKESKQDESGMPNNRFLAERTGGTYSTLKVQPAELEDSGVYFCASSQLVGANTEAFFGQGTRLTVV.

This clonotype was counted at least ten times. The chain links TRBV25-1 to TRBJ2-5, with 8 positions matching TRBD2. The CDR3 has 14 amino acids. Germline V gene lookup returns CDR1 MGHDK and CDR2 SYGVNS. V shed 3 bases, J shed 4 bases, and the junction held 4 bases outside the gene matches. CDR3 residues: CASSDPGTRETQYF. The DNA of the CDR3 is TGTGCCAGCAGTGACCCCGGGACTAGAGAGACCCAGTACTTC.

In its sample, this clonotype was seen many times. This chain joins TRBV7-9 and TRBJ2-5; 14 bases agree with TRBD2. In germline, CDR1 is SEHNR, CDR2 FQNEAQ (reference sequence). The CDR3 is made up of 16 amino acids. After removal of 4 bases from V and 3 bases from J, the junction contained 4 bases not matched to a gene. CDR3 in DNA: TGTGCCAGCAGCTCTGGGACTAGCGGGAGAGAAGAGACCCAGTACTTC. This encodes CASSSGTSGREETQYF.

This clonotype was counted ten times or more. The chain employs TRBV12-3 or TRBV12-4 and TRBJ2-1; D is possibly TRBD2 (5 bases). The CDR3 spans 13 residues. The V end lost 7 bases, the J end lost 7 bases, and 14 bases lay between the germline ends. The CDR3 DNA reads TGTGCCAGCAATGGTGGGAGTGGGAATGAGCAGTTCTTC. Protein: CASNGGSGNEQFF.